This T cell receptor (beta chain) was retrieved from a study of early T cells in non-severe SARS-CoV-2 infection. This clonotype was seen many times. The target antigen is unknown. The V end lost 4 bases, the J end lost 5 bases, and 19 bases lay between the germline ends. This CDR3 is 16 amino acids long. Germline-derived CDR1 and CDR2 are KGHDR and SFDVKD. Overall study results and limits: Lookups in VDJdb leaned toward anti-spike CD8 responses and missed private and CD4 specificities.

Individual cDNA molecules were tagged with unique molecular identifiers. From the 5' RACE reads, TCRdb called clonotypes with MiXCR, one entry per CDR3 protein. The table includes about 22,000 distinct CDR3 sequences, roughly 4.5% detected once. The receptor comes from an adult who was a healthcare worker with PCR-confirmed SARS-CoV-2 infection or an uninfected control (not recorded which). The sequencing sample was made of whole blood. The chain combines TRBV24-1 with TRBJ2-5; the D is unclear. CDR3 residues: CATSDRGFGLGETQYF. The CDR3 nucleotides read TGTGCCACCAGTGACCGCGGTTTTGGTCTAGGGGAGACCCAGTACTTC.